This is a list of T cell receptor beta chains from one sample in a study of T cells in Graves' hyperthyroidism and ophthalmopathy. Using its own MiXCR run on the multiplex PCR reads, TCRdb lists one record per CDR3 protein. The data show about 98,000 distinct CDR3 sequences, approximately 39% seen once. The specimen was peripheral blood or thyroid tissue (not recorded which). The receptors come from a woman aged 25-40 years with Graves' hyperthyroidism. CDR3s include the opening cysteine and the closing phenylalanine or tryptophan. Each record gives: V gene, J gene, clone size, D gene, CDR3 protein, CDR3 DNA. The D gene is left open where the match is weak. Clone size is shown for a subset of rows, as once, few, many or a class of expanded clone.

V gene: TRBV2
J gene: TRBJ1-1
clone size: once
D gene: NA
CDR3 protein: CASALPWNTEAFF
CDR3 DNA: TGTGCCAGCGCTCTACCCTGGAACACTGAAGCTTTCTTT

V gene: TRBV28
J gene: TRBJ1-2
clone size: few
D gene: NA
CDR3 protein: CASSLNRRNYGYTF
CDR3 DNA: TGTGCCAGCAGTTTAAATAGAAGAAACTATGGCTACACCTTC

V gene: TRBV24-1
J gene: TRBJ1-5
clone size: many
D gene: NA
CDR3 protein: CATSVRFRNQPQHF
CDR3 DNA: TGTGCCACCAGCGTCAGGTTTCGCAATCAGCCCCAGCATTTT

V gene: TRBV7-9
J gene: TRBJ2-2
clone size: many
D gene: NA
CDR3 protein: CASSLTTAMVGELFF
CDR3 DNA: TGTGCCAGCAGTTTGACTACGGCGATGGTCGGGGAGCTGTTTTTT

V gene: TRBV7-2
J gene: TRBJ2-7
clone size: many
D gene: NA
CDR3 protein: CASSSYRVGSSYEQYF
CDR3 DNA: TGTGCCAGCAGCTCCTACAGGGTGGGTAGCTCCTACGAGCAGTACTTC

V gene: TRBV24-1
J gene: TRBJ1-2
clone size: NA
D gene: NA
CDR3 protein: CATSTGFGYTF
CDR3 DNA: TGTGCCACCAGCACAGGGTTTGGCTACACCTTC

V gene: TRBV3-1
J gene: TRBJ1-1
clone size: few
D gene: NA
CDR3 protein: CASSPWRGTEAFF
CDR3 DNA: TGTGCCAGCAGCCCCTGGAGGGGGACTGAAGCTTTCTTT

V gene: TRBV7-3
J gene: TRBJ1-1
clone size: NA
D gene: NA
CDR3 protein: CASSPVNTEAFF
CDR3 DNA: TGTGCCAGCAGCCCCGTGAACACTGAAGCTTTCTTT

V gene: TRBV20-1
J gene: TRBJ2-5
clone size: many
D gene: TRBD1
CDR3 protein: CSAIDRVDETQYF
CDR3 DNA: TGCAGTGCTATTGACAGGGTCGACGAGACCCAGTACTTC

V gene: TRBV20-1
J gene: TRBJ2-7
clone size: many
D gene: NA
CDR3 protein: CSARPGFGSYEQYF
CDR3 DNA: TGCAGTGCGAGACCCGGTTTTGGCTCCTACGAGCAGTACTTC